Sequencing of this T cell receptor beta chain was carried out in a study of identical twins. This clonotype was seen more than once but under ten times. Its target is unknown. General study points: Where beta out-of-frame sequences were concerned, excess twin sharing was weaker.

It was template switching that added a universal primer site, and there were unique molecular identifiers on the cDNA. TCRdb passed the 5' RACE reads through MiXCR, listing each CDR3 protein once. This sample has approximately 240,000 distinct CDR3 sequences, with over 11% found just once. The origin of this receptor is a woman aged 18-29 years in good health. Sequencing input: memory (CD45RO+) T cells sorted from blood.

The CDR3 DNA is TGTGCCAGTAGTATATGGAGGGCTGAAGCTTTCTTT. Translated, it gives CASSIWRAEAFF. This chain joins TRBV19 and TRBJ1-1; no reliable D call. V dropped 2 bases and J dropped 6 bases, with 7 bases sitting between them. Germline V gives CDR1 LNHDA, CDR2 SQIVND (reference sequence). This CDR3 contains 12 residues.